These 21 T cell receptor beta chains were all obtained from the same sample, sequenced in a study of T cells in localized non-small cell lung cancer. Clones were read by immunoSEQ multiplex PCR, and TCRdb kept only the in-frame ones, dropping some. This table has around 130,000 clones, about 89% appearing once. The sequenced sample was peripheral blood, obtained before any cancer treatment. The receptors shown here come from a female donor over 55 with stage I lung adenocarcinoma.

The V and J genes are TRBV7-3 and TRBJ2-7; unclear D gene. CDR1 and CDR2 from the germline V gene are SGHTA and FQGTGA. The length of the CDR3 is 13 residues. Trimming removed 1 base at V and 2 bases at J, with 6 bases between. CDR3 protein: CASSLNRAYEQYF. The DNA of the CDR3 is TGTGCCAGCAGCTTAAATAGAGCCTACGAGCAGTACTTC.

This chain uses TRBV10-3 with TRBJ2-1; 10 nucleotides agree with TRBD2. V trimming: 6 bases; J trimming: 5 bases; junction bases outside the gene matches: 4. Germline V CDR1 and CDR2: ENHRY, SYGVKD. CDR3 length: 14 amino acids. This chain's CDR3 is CAIRSSGSNNEQFF. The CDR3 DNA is TGTGCCATCAGGTCTAGCGGGAGCAACAATGAGCAGTTCTTC.

CDR3: CATSRSGWTGELFF. The DNA for the CDR3 is TGTGCCACCTCCCGATCAGGTTGGACCGGGGAGCTGTTTTTT. J is TRBJ2-2 and V is TRBV18; D ambiguous. CDR1 and CDR2 from the germline V gene are KGHSH and LQKENI. V was cut by 10 bases and J by 5 bases, with 17 bases left in between. The CDR3 runs 14 residues.

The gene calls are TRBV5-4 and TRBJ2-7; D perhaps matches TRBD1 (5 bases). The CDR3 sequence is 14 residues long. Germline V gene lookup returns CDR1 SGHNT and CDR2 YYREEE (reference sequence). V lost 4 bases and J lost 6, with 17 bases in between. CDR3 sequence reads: CASSPNPGKGEQYF. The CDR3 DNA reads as TGTGCCAGCAGCCCCAACCCAGGGAAGGGCGAGCAGTACTTC.

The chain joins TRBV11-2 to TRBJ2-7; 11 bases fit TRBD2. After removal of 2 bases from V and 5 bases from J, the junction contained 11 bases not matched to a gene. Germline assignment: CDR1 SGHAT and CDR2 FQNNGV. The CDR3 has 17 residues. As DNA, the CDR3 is TGTGCCAGCAGCTTAATTTTTCTAGCGGGAGGTAAGGACGAGCAGTACTTC. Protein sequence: CASSLIFLAGGKDEQYF.

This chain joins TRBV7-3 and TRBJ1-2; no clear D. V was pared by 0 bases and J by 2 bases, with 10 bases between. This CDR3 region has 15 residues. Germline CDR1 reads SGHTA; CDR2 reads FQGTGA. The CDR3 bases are TGTGCCAGCAGCTTAACCCATGGTCTCAACTATGGCTACACCTTC. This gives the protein CASSLTHGLNYGYTF.

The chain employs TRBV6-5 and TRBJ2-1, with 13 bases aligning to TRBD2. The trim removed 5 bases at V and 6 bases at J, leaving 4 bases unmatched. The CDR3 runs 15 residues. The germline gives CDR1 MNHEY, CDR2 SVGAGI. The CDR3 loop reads CASSRRTSGSNEQFF. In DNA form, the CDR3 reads TGTGCCAGCAGTCGAAGGACTAGCGGGAGCAATGAGCAGTTCTTC.

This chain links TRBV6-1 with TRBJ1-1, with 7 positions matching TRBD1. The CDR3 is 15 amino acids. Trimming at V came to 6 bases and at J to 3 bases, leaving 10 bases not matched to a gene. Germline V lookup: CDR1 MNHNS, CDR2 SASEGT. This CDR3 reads CASRRTGPGDTEAFF. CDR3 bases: TGTGCCAGCAGGCGGACAGGCCCCGGAGACACTGAAGCTTTCTTT.

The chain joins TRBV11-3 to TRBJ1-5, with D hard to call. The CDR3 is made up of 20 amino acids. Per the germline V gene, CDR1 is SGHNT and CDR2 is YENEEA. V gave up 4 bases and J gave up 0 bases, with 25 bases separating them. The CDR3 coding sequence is TGTGCCAGCAGCTCCGGGAAGTGGGGAGGCATATTCCGTAGCAATCAGCCCCAGCATTTT. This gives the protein CASSSGKWGGIFRSNQPQHF.

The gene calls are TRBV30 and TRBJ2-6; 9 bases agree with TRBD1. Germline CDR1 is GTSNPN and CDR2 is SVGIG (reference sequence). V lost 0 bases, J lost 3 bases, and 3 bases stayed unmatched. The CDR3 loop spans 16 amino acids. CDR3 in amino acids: CAWSVQGASGANVLTF. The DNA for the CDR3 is TGTGCCTGGAGTGTACAGGGGGCTAGTGGGGCCAACGTCCTGACTTTC. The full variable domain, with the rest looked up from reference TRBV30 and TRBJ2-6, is SQTIHQWPATLVQPVGSPLSLECTVEGTSNPNLYWYRQAAGRGLQLLFYSVGIGQISSEVPQNLSASRPQDRQFILSSKKLLLSDSGFYLCAWSVQGASGANVLTFGAGSRLTVL.

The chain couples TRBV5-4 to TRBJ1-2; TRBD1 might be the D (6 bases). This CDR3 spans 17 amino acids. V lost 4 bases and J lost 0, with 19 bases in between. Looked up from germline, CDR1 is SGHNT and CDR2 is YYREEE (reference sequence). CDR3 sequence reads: CASSAEVTGPSNYGYTF. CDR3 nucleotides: TGTGCCAGCAGCGCCGAAGTTACAGGGCCGTCTAACTATGGCTACACCTTC.

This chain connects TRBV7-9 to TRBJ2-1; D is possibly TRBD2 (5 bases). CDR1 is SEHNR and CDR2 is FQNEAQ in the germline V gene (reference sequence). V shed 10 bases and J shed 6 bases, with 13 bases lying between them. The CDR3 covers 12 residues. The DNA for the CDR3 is TGTGCCACCGCCATTAGCGCCAATGAGCAGTTCTTC. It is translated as CATAISANEQFF.

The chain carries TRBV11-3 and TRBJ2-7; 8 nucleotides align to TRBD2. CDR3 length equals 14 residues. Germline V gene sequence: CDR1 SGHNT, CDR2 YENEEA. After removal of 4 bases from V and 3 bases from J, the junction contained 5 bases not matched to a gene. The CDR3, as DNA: TGTGCCAGCAGCTCCGGGGCGGGAGGCTACGAGCAGTACTTC. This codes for CASSSGAGGYEQYF.

The CDR3 reads CASSLRDYSTYNEQFF. CDR3 coding DNA: TGTGCCAGCAGCTTGAGGGACTATTCTACCTACAATGAGCAGTTCTTC. J is TRBJ2-1 and V is TRBV5-5, with TRBD2 matching 7 bases. The CDR3 is made up of 16 amino acids. With 1 base clipped from V and 2 bases from J, the junction kept 6 bases outside the gene matches. The germline gives CDR1 SGHKS, CDR2 YYEKEE (reference sequence).

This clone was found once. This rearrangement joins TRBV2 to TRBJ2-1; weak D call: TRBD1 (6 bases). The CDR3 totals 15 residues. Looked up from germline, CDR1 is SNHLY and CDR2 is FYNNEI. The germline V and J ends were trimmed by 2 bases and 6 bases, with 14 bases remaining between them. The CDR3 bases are TGTGCCAGCAGTGAAACCTCCCTAGGGGGCAATGAGCAGTTCTTC. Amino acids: CASSETSLGGNEQFF.

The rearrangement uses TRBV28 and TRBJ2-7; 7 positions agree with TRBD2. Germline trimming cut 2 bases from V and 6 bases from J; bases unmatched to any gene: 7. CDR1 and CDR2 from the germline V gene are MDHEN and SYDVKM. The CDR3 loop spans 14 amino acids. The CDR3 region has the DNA TGTGCCAGCAGTTTAACGGGAGGCCAAGGCGAGCAGTACTTC. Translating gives CASSLTGGQGEQYF.

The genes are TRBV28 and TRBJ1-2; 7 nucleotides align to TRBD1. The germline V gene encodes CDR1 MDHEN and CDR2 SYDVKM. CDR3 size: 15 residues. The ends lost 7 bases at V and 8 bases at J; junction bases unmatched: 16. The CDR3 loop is CASNTILGGARGYTF. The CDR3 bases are TGTGCCAGCAACACTATCCTAGGGGGCGCGAGGGGCTACACCTTC.

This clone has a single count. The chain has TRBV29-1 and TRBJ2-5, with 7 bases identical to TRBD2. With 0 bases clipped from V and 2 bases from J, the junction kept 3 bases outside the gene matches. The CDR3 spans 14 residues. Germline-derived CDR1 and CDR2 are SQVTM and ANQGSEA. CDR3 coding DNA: TGCAGCGTTGAAGATCCTAGCGGTCAAGAGACCCAGTACTTC. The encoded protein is CSVEDPSGQETQYF.

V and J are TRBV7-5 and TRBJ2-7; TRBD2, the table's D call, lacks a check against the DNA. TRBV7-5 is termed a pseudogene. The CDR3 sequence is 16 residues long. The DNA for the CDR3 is TGTGCCAGAAGCTCCACCGGGACTAGCGGCTCCTACGAGCAGTACTTC. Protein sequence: CARSSTGTSGSYEQYF.

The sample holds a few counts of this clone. The CDR3 DNA sequence: TGTGCCAGCAGCGTAGCTTTTTCCGGGAGAGGAACCGGCGAGCAGTACTTC. Translating it yields CASSVAFSGRGTGEQYF. The chain couples TRBV9 to TRBJ2-7, with D tentatively TRBD2 (6 bases). CDR1 is SGDLS and CDR2 is YYNGEE in the germline V gene. The CDR3 is 17 amino acids. Trimming cost V 0 bases and J 6 bases, with 22 bases left between them.

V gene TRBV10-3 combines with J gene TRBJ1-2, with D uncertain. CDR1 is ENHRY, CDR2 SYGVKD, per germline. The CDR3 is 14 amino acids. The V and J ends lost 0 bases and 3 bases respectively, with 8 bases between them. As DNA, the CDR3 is TGTGCCATCAGTGAGTCTGACATCGACTATGGCTACACCTTC. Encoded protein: CAISESDIDYGYTF.